This T cell receptor beta chain was obtained from a study of monozygotic twins with inflammatory bowel disease. Study-level results: Healthy co-twins, by inverse Simpson, had higher TCRbeta diversity than their siblings with IBD. Concordant and discordant twins showed no difference in repertoire similarity, possibly from limited power.

A word on this clonotype: The antigen remains unidentified.

Samples each yielded cDNA through eight separate reactions. TCRdb re-called the 5' RACE reads and gives one entry per CDR3 protein, without DNA. The repertoire table contains 140,000 to 150,000 distinct CDR3 sequences. The CDR3 contains 13 residues. Per the germline V gene, CDR1 is SGDLS and CDR2 is YYNGEE. The sample taken for sequencing was blood. The V and J genes are TRBV9 and TRBJ2-3. This TCR came from a human donor with ulcerative colitis or Crohn's disease, or a healthy co-twin of an affected twin (not recorded which). The CDR3 is CASSVGGTDTQYF.